This T cell receptor (beta chain) was observed in a study of blood T cell repertoires in COVID-19. Here immunoSEQ multiplex PCR was the method, and the copy in TCRdb shows in-frame clones only, minus some. Of 250,000 or so clones listed, around nine tenths were seen once; the top ten hold more than 1.2%. Germline assignment: CDR1 SGDLS and CDR2 YYNGEE. This CDR3 spans 15 amino acids. V dropped 4 bases and J dropped 5 bases, with 16 bases sitting between them. Material: peripheral blood. This clonotype was sampled from a man aged 80 or over with acute or convalescent COVID-19. The chain employs TRBV9 and TRBJ2-4, with no clear D. CDR3 protein: CASSFGPGSQNIQYF. The CDR3 region has the DNA TGTGCCAGCAGCTTCGGTCCTGGTAGCCAAAACATTCAGTACTTC.